What follows describes a single TCR beta chain. No cognate antigen has been identified for it. Qualities for individual bases were not recorded, and no much larger clone is one base off. The cohort was made up of several hundred healthy bone marrow donors. Cohort members were all nominally healthy when sampled, although unrecorded immune exposures were likely present. The donor tested CMV seronegative and was one of the 352 seronegative cohort members. Every donor gave a peripheral blood sample, and the peripheral blood mononuclear cells from that sample were used for TCR beta sequencing. The Qiagen DNeasy Blood Extraction Kit was used to extract genomic DNA from the blood cell samples. The sample belongs to a study of cytomegalovirus exposure and HLA in healthy donors (dated by TCRdb to about 2017). Looking at the study overall: In an earlier analysis of approximately 640 of the donors, 250 to 300 Gb of sequence data and 90 million to 120 million unique TCR beta sequences from about 179 million T cells were reported. Approximately 310 gigabases of sequencing data and around 85 million unique TCR sequences made up an early release that covered approximately 650 HLA-typed donors. On average, roughly 200,000 unique TCR beta nucleotide sequences were sequenced per donor among more than 350 genotyped donors of the cohort, with around 19% of those sequences being non-productive. The study aimed to test whether cataloging public T cell receptors could reveal signatures of past pathogen exposure. Besides the first cohort of hundreds of subjects, a separate validation cohort made up of about 120 different subjects was used. All discovery cohort repertoires had been generated using a single sequencing platform. To predict cytomegalovirus infection status, the study combined high-throughput TCR immunosequencing, statistical association of individual TCRs with disease status, and machine learning. In a later genetic analysis, genome-wide SNP genotypes for about 55% of the roughly 700 donors were used, and that subset was treated as a discovery cohort. Typing coverage varied by locus: roughly 620-630 donors for A, B, C, DRB1 and DQB1; roughly 500 for DQA1; 606 for DPA1; more than 450 for DPB1. Donor age, sex, ethnicity and CMV serostatus were compiled alongside the repertoire data. The study profiled the T cell repertoires of about 640 subjects by immunosequencing and related them to cytomegalovirus serostatus. About 5 DR-DQ haplotypes were handled as single units for association and clustering, since linkage in the cohort was strong. An earlier analysis of around 580 of the donors used high-throughput TCR beta sequencing to judge whether each TCR beta V gene segment behaved as functional or pseudogenic. Both class I and class II loci were covered by HLA typing, at four-digit resolution. Rather than using new phenotypic data, the later analysis identified candidate immune exposures from TCR beta sequences and from how often those sequences occurred across donors. To study patterns of TCR occurrence, a later analysis re-analyzed previously published TCR beta repertoires from several hundred donors and added high-resolution HLA genotyping. Of the roughly 400 genotyped donors, 81% fell in the genetic ancestry cluster associated with self-reported Caucasian donors. Overall study results and their limits: According to a later analysis, most CMV-associated TCR beta chains appeared to be HLA-restricted, and the HLA associations seemed to be driven largely by CMV exposure. Across donors, most TCR sequences were observed very rarely, whereas some public TCRs were present in many individuals. This cohort had only TCR beta chains sequenced, and the lack of alpha or paired-chain data limited which features could be detected. The earlier analysis of almost 600 of the donors excluded some 15 rarely observed V segments, including chromosome 9 orphons, because counts were too low. Roughly uniform sequencing depth across donors was assumed in presence/absence analyses, although this assumption may not hold. Broadly in line with IMGT annotations, most TCR beta V segments showed up in productive rearrangements about 87% or about 30% of the time in an earlier analysis of approximately 640 of the donors. Because the 87-base-pair reads could not distinguish some IMGT-functional V segments, including TRBV6-2 and TRBV6-3, those segments were excluded. A further reported finding was that TCR beta sequences accurately predicted the HLA-A and HLA-B alleles for most subjects in the first cohort. A later genetic analysis associated a missense DCLRE1C variant with V-gene and J-gene trimming of TCR beta chains, and an independent cohort replicated the association. In a later analysis, some 17,000 TCR beta sequences were associated with specific HLA alleles at a false discovery rate of 0.05. In vitro tests confirmed that a few of the cytomegalovirus-associated TCR beta chains recognize cytomegalovirus antigens. Because HLA typing was missing for some donors at each locus, association tests included only the typed subset. According to a later analysis, parvovirus B19, influenza, CMV and Epstein-Barr virus appeared linked to several top co-occurrence clusters. The study gave a list of about 170 TCR beta chains associated with cytomegalovirus. According to the authors, the approach could potentially be generalized to other disease states and immunological phenotypes. According to a later genetic analysis, donors in an Asian-associated ancestry cluster had fewer N-insertions in productive TCRs than the approximately 670-donor mean. CMV serostatus was the only immune exposure information available for the cohort. When HLA alleles, especially DR and DQ, strongly co-occurred, attributing TCR associations to individual alleles was difficult. The classifier was reported to diagnose cytomegalovirus status with high specificity and sensitivity in both the original cohort and the validation cohort. In a later analysis, HLA-associated TCR beta chains were found to be more clonally expanded and to have lower generation probabilities than equally common non-associated chains. A cluster of highly shared sequence variants was judged likely to be a technical artifact of the sequencing pipeline. A later analysis found that TCR association rates varied across HLA loci, with DRB1 alleles showing the most associated TCRs and HLA-C alleles the fewest. Correlated functional status among segregating V segments might be attributable to linkage disequilibrium, but an unknown experimental factor could not be ruled out.

Library preparation used the immunoSEQ multiplex PCR assay. The multiplex PCR relied on a mix of 60 forward primers for TCR Vbeta segments and 13 reverse primers for TCR Jbeta segments. Amplification of the CDR3 region of rearranged TCR beta genes was performed with a multiplex PCR assay on genomic DNA. On the Illumina HiSeq System, the amplified TCR beta libraries were sequenced as 87-base-pair reads. In the paper's pipeline: Across the roughly 700 repertoires, a later analysis counted some 80 million unique TCR beta chains, around 11 million of which were shared by at least two donors. Raw reads were error-corrected and collapsed into unique sequences with a nearest-neighbor algorithm that merged closely related sequences to remove PCR and sequencing errors. V, D and J gene segments were assigned by aligning CDR3 sequences to IMGT reference sequences. Each retained sequence needed at least a six-nucleotide match to both a V gene segment and a J gene segment. A rearrangement was called productive if the CDR3 had no stop codons and remained in frame with V and J, and every other rearrangement was called non-productive. Following IMGT convention, CDR3 was defined as the stretch from the second conserved V-encoded cysteine up to the conserved J-encoded phenylalanine. In an earlier analysis of 587 of the donors, sequences lacking an unambiguous match to a single V gene segment were excluded. In an earlier analysis of several hundred of the donors, V segments were called functional above 56.7% productive rearrangements and were called segregating when the between-donor standard deviation exceeded 5%. To diagnose cytomegalovirus status from the catalog of TCR beta chain sequences, a statistical classification framework was built. In a later analysis, TCR nucleotide sequences were compared against IMGT/GENE-DB human TR gene sequences so that V and J genes could be assigned. The TCRdist pipeline was used in a later analysis to assign CDR3 sequences and most-parsimonious VDJ recombination scenarios. In a later analysis, each TCR beta chain was defined by its CDR3 amino acid sequence together with its V-gene family, and reads without a unique V-gene family were excluded. To address suspected cross-contamination and a sequencing artifact, a later analysis removed under 600 highly shared, low-generation-probability nucleotide sequences. For each public chain, a later analysis derived a clonal expansion index from normalized ranks of inferred template counts within each repertoire. A later analysis computed generation probabilities with a VDJ recombination model fitted to out-of-frame rearrangements, and checked the results against IGoR. In a later analysis, hypergeometric tests were used to score TCR-TCR, TCR-HLA and TCR-CMV co-occurrence, with a repertoire-size bias correction applied to TCR pairs. In a later analysis, false discovery rates were estimated by permuting HLA or CMV assignments 20 times. A later analysis grouped co-occurring TCRs with DBSCAN, adding TCRdist sequence similarity when clustering within HLA-allele-positive subsets. Co-occurrence clustering excluded repertoires with fewer than 30,000 or more than 120,000 public chains, plus five with anomalous nucleotide sharing. The source is immuneACCESS, and TCRdb retained only in-frame sequences with V and J called. Part of the clones is not carried over; for the studies checked, unresolved V genes explain less than half of this, and the remainder is unexplained. V and J calls and clone size are those listed in that table; D and trimming were worked out from the DNA. This sample lists around 200,000 clones; approximately 59% were detected once. 2.5% to 3.5% of the sample lies in the top ten.

The CDR3, from cysteine to phenylalanine, totals 13 residues. Here the CDR3 DNA is all that survives: 39 bases in frame from base 1. From V the trimming removes 5 bases and from J it removes 8 bases, while the gene matches leave 8 bases of the junction unaccounted for. The germline V gene supplies CDR1 SGHVS and CDR2 FQNEAQ. Sequenced sample: PBMCs. The rearranged chain carries TRBV7-8 and TRBJ1-2; 7 junctional bases match TRBD1. This clonotype was sampled from a man aged 35-49 years in good health and CMV-seronegative. The nucleotide sequence reads TGTGCCAGCAGCACCCGGGACAGTGTGGGCTACACCTTC. Its protein reads: CASSTRDSVGYTF.